These T cell receptor beta chains were read from a single sample in a study of T cell changes during pregnancy in multiple sclerosis. Clones were sequenced by immunoSEQ multiplex PCR, and TCRdb holds only the in-frame ones, with some missing. The top ten clones hold 0.75% to 0.95% of a sample with 45,000 to 75,000 clones, 80% to 95% of them seen once. The sequenced sample was peripheral blood, obtained in the first trimester of pregnancy. These receptors were collected from a female donor with multiple sclerosis, enrolled in a pregnancy study. Both conserved end residues are part of each CDR3. A D gene is named only where the DNA matches it firmly. Clone sizes are given selectively: once, few, many, or a class where the clone is expanded.

CDR3 | DNA | D | V | size | length | J
CASRYLAGGSDTQYF | TGCGCCAGCAGATATCTAGCGGGGGGCTCAGATACGCAGTATTTT | TRBD2 | TRBV5-1 | NA | 15 | TRBJ2-3
CASSPWGGTNTEAFF | TGTGCCAGCAGCCCATGGGGGGGGACGAACACTGAAGCTTTCTTT | NA | TRBV7-8 | NA | 15 | TRBJ1-1
CASSPRDRKPHQPQHF | TGTGCCAGCTCACCACGGGACAGGAAGCCCCATCAGCCCCAGCATTTT | TRBD1 | TRBV18 | NA | 16 | TRBJ1-5
CASSPSFSGANVLTF | TGTGCCAGCTCACCGAGTTTCTCTGGGGCCAACGTCCTGACTTTC | NA | TRBV18 | NA | 15 | TRBJ2-6
CASSFVGGFRNTIYF | TGTGCCAGCAGCTTCGTGGGCGGGTTTAGAAACACCATATATTTT | NA | TRBV7-2 | NA | 15 | TRBJ1-3
CASSLGQGESHF | TGTGCCAGCAGCTTGGGACAGGGAGAGAGCCATTTT | TRBD1 | TRBV5-6 | NA | 12 | TRBJ1-5
CASSQSGLAFEQYF | TGTGCCAGCAGCCAATCGGGACTAGCGTTCGAGCAGTACTTC | TRBD2 | TRBV7-9 | few | 14 | TRBJ2-7
CASSTPGTANQPQHF | TGTGCCAGCAGTACCCCCGGGACAGCCAATCAGCCCCAGCATTTT | TRBD1 | TRBV6-1 | NA | 15 | TRBJ1-5
CASIGGLQETQYF | TGTGCCAGCATCGGGGGTCTCCAAGAGACCCAGTACTTC | NA | TRBV6-6 | NA | 13 | TRBJ2-5
CASSQGRGGPETQYF | TGCGCCAGCAGTCAGGGGCGGGGGGGCCCAGAGACCCAGTACTTC | TRBD2 | TRBV23-1 | NA | 15 | TRBJ2-5
CASSLPTGGRYNSPLHF | TGTGCCAGCAGTTTACCGACAGGGGGCCGCTATAATTCACCCCTCCACTTT | TRBD1 | TRBV28 | NA | 17 | TRBJ1-6
CASSMFGGGSYNEQFF | TGTGCCAGTAGTATGTTTGGGGGGGGCTCCTACAATGAGCAGTTCTTC | TRBD2 | TRBV19 | NA | 16 | TRBJ2-1
CAIRRAGVSMGYTF | TGTGCCATCCGACGGGCAGGGGTGTCTATGGGCTACACCTTC | NA | TRBV6-5 | NA | 14 | TRBJ1-2
CASSPGTPEFTEAFF | TGCGCCAGCAGCCCAGGGACTCCCGAGTTCACTGAAGCTTTCTTT | NA | TRBV4-3 | NA | 15 | TRBJ1-1
CASSLRTSGGYEQYF | TGTGCCAGCAGCTTAAGGACTAGCGGGGGCTACGAGCAGTACTTC | TRBD2 | TRBV7-2 | NA | 15 | TRBJ2-7
CASSVGSDLRTDTQYF | TGTGCCAGCAGCGTAGGAAGCGACCTACGCACAGATACGCAGTATTTT | NA | TRBV9 | NA | 16 | TRBJ2-3
CASSRLAGRANTGELFF | TGTGCCAGTAGTCGCCTAGCGGGGAGAGCGAACACCGGGGAGCTGTTTTTT | TRBD2 | TRBV19 | NA | 17 | TRBJ2-2
CASSWGLAGNEQYF | TGTGCCAGCAGCTGGGGATTGGCAGGGAACGAGCAGTACTTC | NA | TRBV7-3 | NA | 14 | TRBJ2-7
CASGIGTGHAGNEQYF | TGTGCTAGTGGTATCGGGACAGGGCACGCTGGGAACGAGCAGTACTTC | TRBD1 | TRBV12-5 | NA | 16 | TRBJ2-7
CASRLDRWGTDTQYF | TGCGCCAGCCGACTAGACCGCTGGGGCACAGATACGCAGTATTTT | NA | TRBV5-1 | NA | 15 | TRBJ2-3
CASSPLFMQDTEAFF | TGCGCCAGCAGCCCACTTTTCATGCAGGACACTGAAGCTTTCTTT | NA | TRBV4-1 | NA | 15 | TRBJ1-1
CASKPSAGPYGYTF | TGTGCCAGTAAACCTTCGGCAGGGCCCTATGGCTACACCTTC | NA | TRBV19 | NA | 14 | TRBJ1-2
CASSLVHSSTDTQYF | TGTGCCAGCAGCTTGGTACATTCTAGCACAGATACGCAGTATTTT | NA | TRBV5-4 | NA | 15 | TRBJ2-3
CASSLGPRGPTYEQYF | TGTGCCAGCAGCTTAGGTCCGCGGGGACCGACCTACGAGCAGTACTTC | NA | TRBV7-3 | NA | 16 | TRBJ2-7
CASSVEGRGVNTEAFF | TGTGCCAGCAGCGTAGAGGGGAGGGGAGTGAACACTGAAGCTTTCTTT | NA | TRBV9 | NA | 16 | TRBJ1-1
CASSLVAGGPDTQYF | TGCGCCAGCAGCTTGGTCGCGGGGGGGCCAGATACGCAGTATTTT | TRBD2 | TRBV5-1 | once | 15 | TRBJ2-3
CSVSTGGNGNQPQHF | TGCAGCGTTTCCACTGGGGGGAATGGCAATCAGCCCCAGCATTTT | NA | TRBV29-1 | NA | 15 | TRBJ1-5
CASSGRDRGAYEQYF | TGTGCCAGCAGTGGCCGGGACAGGGGTGCCTACGAGCAGTACTTC | TRBD1 | TRBV25-1 | NA | 15 | TRBJ2-7
CASSQAADEQYF | TGCGCCAGCAGTCAAGCGGCCGACGAGCAGTACTTC | NA | TRBV5-1 | NA | 12 | TRBJ2-7
CASSYDITGSDGYTF | TGTGCCAGCAGTTACGATATTACAGGGTCGGACGGCTACACCTTC | NA | TRBV6-5 | NA | 15 | TRBJ1-2
CASSSGVEETQYF | TGTGCCAGCAGCTCCGGAGTCGAAGAGACCCAGTACTTC | NA | TRBV7-9 | once | 13 | TRBJ2-5
CASRSGGLSSYEQYF | TGTGCCAGCAGATCAGGGGGCTTGAGCTCCTACGAGCAGTACTTC | TRBD1 | TRBV27 | NA | 15 | TRBJ2-7
CASSAGGGYTF | TGTGCCAGCAGCGCGGGTGGTGGCTACACCTTC | NA | TRBV9 | NA | 11 | TRBJ1-2
CASSSSSGGYEQYF | TGTGCCAGCAGCTCCTCTAGCGGGGGCTACGAGCAGTACTTC | TRBD2 | TRBV6-1 | NA | 14 | TRBJ2-7
CASSIVGSGVPETQYF | TGTGCCAGTAGTATAGTAGGTAGCGGGGTTCCGGAGACCCAGTACTTC | TRBD2 | TRBV19 | NA | 16 | TRBJ2-5
CASKSEAGAGNEQFF | TGTGCCAGCAAAAGTGAGGCGGGGGCGGGCAATGAGCAGTTCTTC | NA | TRBV6-1 | NA | 15 | TRBJ2-1
CASSQGDRNEKLFF | TGTGCCAGCAGCCAAGGCGACAGGAATGAAAAACTGTTTTTT | NA | TRBV4-2 | NA | 14 | TRBJ1-4
CASSEQVDTEAFF | TGTGCCAGCAGTGAACAGGTGGACACTGAAGCTTTCTTT | NA | TRBV7-3 | NA | 13 | TRBJ1-1
CASSLRQGNQPQHF | TGTGCCAGCAGCTTAAGACAGGGGAATCAGCCCCAGCATTTT | TRBD1 | TRBV7-2 | NA | 14 | TRBJ1-5
CASSLIHKDRATF | TGTGCCAGCAGCTTAATACACAAGGACAGGGCAACCTTC | TRBD1 | TRBV7-3 | NA | 13 | TRBJ1-2
CASSAGVGGLANYGYTF | TGTGCCAGCAGCGCGGGGGTAGGGGGGCTTGCTAACTATGGCTACACCTTC | NA | TRBV7-6 | NA | 17 | TRBJ1-2
CASSELRGQGNTEAFF | TGTGCCAGCAGCGAGTTAAGGGGACAGGGGAACACTGAAGCTTTCTTT | TRBD1 | TRBV7-9 | NA | 16 | TRBJ1-1
CASSSTENTEAFF | TGTGCCAGCAGCTCCACAGAGAACACTGAAGCTTTCTTT | NA | TRBV6-1 | medium-sized | 13 | TRBJ1-1
CASSLGLAGGYNTEAFF | TGTGCCAGCAGCTTAGGTTTGGCAGGGGGCTATAACACTGAAGCTTTCTTT | TRBD1 | TRBV7-3 | NA | 17 | TRBJ1-1
CASSGRGLDAGELFF | TGTGCCAGCAGCGGTCGGGGTTTGGACGCCGGGGAGCTGTTTTTT | NA | TRBV5-4 | NA | 15 | TRBJ2-2
CASSYSTSGGAWEQFF | TGTGCCAGCAGTTACTCTACTAGCGGGGGGGCCTGGGAGCAGTTCTTC | TRBD2 | TRBV6-5 | NA | 16 | TRBJ2-1
CASSPGTGGTEAFF | TGTGCCAGCAGCCCCGGGACAGGGGGCACTGAAGCTTTCTTT | TRBD1 | TRBV4-2 | NA | 14 | TRBJ1-1
CATELNTEAFF | TGTGCCACAGAATTGAACACTGAAGCTTTCTTT | NA | TRBV11-1 | NA | 11 | TRBJ1-1
CASSPIPGPEAFF | TGTGCCAGCAGCCCAATACCGGGTCCAGAAGCTTTCTTT | NA | TRBV7-3 | NA | 13 | TRBJ1-1
CASKAGVSYNEQFF | TGTGCCAGCAAAGCGGGGGTCTCCTACAATGAGCAGTTCTTC | TRBD2 | TRBV2 | NA | 14 | TRBJ2-1
CASSLDPVSTDTQYF | TGTGCCAGCAGCTTAGATCCTGTCAGCACAGATACGCAGTATTTT | NA | TRBV11-2 | NA | 15 | TRBJ2-3
CASSRSGGPQFF | TGTGCCAGCAGCCGTAGCGGGGGGCCGCAGTTCTTC | TRBD2 | TRBV7-2 | NA | 12 | TRBJ2-1
CASSLDLAGGRTGELFF | TGTGCCAGCAGCTTAGATCTAGCGGGGGGCAGAACCGGGGAGCTGTTTTTT | TRBD2 | TRBV7-2 | NA | 17 | TRBJ2-2
CASSPRVEGGTPYEQYF | TGTGCCAGCAGCCCCCGGGTGGAGGGCGGAACACCCTACGAGCAGTACTTC | NA | TRBV7-9 | NA | 17 | TRBJ2-7
CASNRQPSGANVLTF | TGTGCCAGCAATCGACAGCCCTCTGGGGCCAACGTCCTGACTTTC | NA | TRBV6-5 | NA | 15 | TRBJ2-6